This is a list of T cell receptor beta chains from one sample in a study of PD-L1 blockade in urothelial cancer. Libraries were prepared by immunoSEQ multiplex PCR; TCRdb keeps only in-frame clonotypes and omits some of them. In the table there are more than 75,000 clones, 84% of which are singletons. Here the sequenced sample was PBMCs, taken around atezolizumab (anti-PD-L1) treatment. All receptors derive from a man in his sixties with urothelial cancer. Both conserved end residues are part of each CDR3. A D gene is named only where the DNA matches it firmly. The listing skips clone size in some rows; elsewhere it reads once, few, many or a size class.

clone size: once
V gene: TRBV7-2
D gene: .
J gene: TRBJ2-7
CDR3 protein: CASSLGTVYEQYF
CDR3 DNA: TGTGCCAGCAGCTTAGGGACAGTCTACGAGCAGTACTTC

clone size: .
V gene: TRBV2
D gene: .
J gene: TRBJ1-3
CDR3 protein: CASIPGFGGNTIYF
CDR3 DNA: TGTGCCAGCATACCAGGGTTCGGTGGAAACACCATATATTTT

clone size: .
V gene: TRBV5-4
D gene: TRBD2
J gene: TRBJ2-7
CDR3 protein: CASSLGRGGSEQYF
CDR3 DNA: TGTGCCAGCAGCTTGGGCCGGGGCGGGAGCGAGCAGTACTTC

clone size: .
V gene: TRBV28
D gene: .
J gene: TRBJ1-2
CDR3 protein: CASSLQGQILSYTF
CDR3 DNA: TGTGCCAGCAGTTTACAGGGACAAATCTTAAGCTACACCTTC

clone size: once
V gene: TRBV7-6
D gene: TRBD2
J gene: TRBJ2-1
CDR3 protein: CASSLTSGPYNEQFF
CDR3 DNA: TGTGCCAGCAGCTTGACTAGCGGGCCGTACAATGAGCAGTTCTTC

clone size: .
V gene: TRBV5-1
D gene: TRBD1
J gene: TRBJ2-5
CDR3 protein: CASSSTGDQETQYF
CDR3 DNA: TGCGCCAGCAGCTCGACAGGGGACCAAGAGACCCAGTACTTC

clone size: .
V gene: TRBV29-1
D gene: .
J gene: TRBJ1-1
CDR3 protein: CSAAREATEAFF
CDR3 DNA: TGCAGCGCCGCCCGTGAGGCAACTGAAGCTTTCTTT

clone size: .
V gene: TRBV9
D gene: .
J gene: TRBJ2-7
CDR3 protein: CASSVGTSTKSSYEQYF
CDR3 DNA: TGTGCCAGCAGCGTAGGGACTTCTACTAAAAGCTCCTACGAGCAGTACTTC

clone size: .
V gene: TRBV4-1
D gene: TRBD2
J gene: TRBJ2-1
CDR3 protein: CASSQLAENNEQFF
CDR3 DNA: TGCGCCAGCAGCCAACTAGCGGAGAACAATGAGCAGTTCTTC

clone size: .
V gene: TRBV19
D gene: TRBD1
J gene: TRBJ2-2
CDR3 protein: CASSPGTVNTGELFF
CDR3 DNA: TGTGCCAGTAGCCCAGGGACAGTTAACACCGGGGAGCTGTTTTTT

clone size: .
V gene: TRBV19
D gene: TRBD2
J gene: TRBJ2-3
CDR3 protein: CATSPGLAGGTDTQYF
CDR3 DNA: TGTGCCACTTCCCCGGGACTAGCGGGAGGGACAGATACGCAGTATTTT

clone size: .
V gene: TRBV2
D gene: TRBD2
J gene: TRBJ2-7
CDR3 protein: CASNLAGGYEQYF
CDR3 DNA: TGTGCCAGCAACCTAGCGGGAGGTTACGAGCAGTACTTC

clone size: .
V gene: TRBV28
D gene: .
J gene: TRBJ2-7
CDR3 protein: CASSLLGASYEQYF
CDR3 DNA: TGTGCCAGCAGTTTATTGGGGGCGAGCTACGAGCAGTACTTC

clone size: once
V gene: TRBV6-5
D gene: .
J gene: TRBJ2-3
CDR3 protein: CASSTVKGTDTQYF
CDR3 DNA: TGTGCCAGCAGCACCGTAAAGGGGACAGATACGCAGTATTTT

clone size: few
V gene: TRBV6-1
D gene: .
J gene: TRBJ2-7
CDR3 protein: CASSKRDSYEQYF
CDR3 DNA: TGTGCCAGCAGTAAACGGGACTCCTACGAGCAGTACTTC

clone size: .
V gene: TRBV29-1
D gene: .
J gene: TRBJ2-2
CDR3 protein: CSVDHPNTGELFF
CDR3 DNA: TGCAGCGTTGACCATCCGAACACCGGGGAGCTGTTTTTT

clone size: .
V gene: TRBV6-1
D gene: .
J gene: TRBJ1-4
CDR3 protein: CASSEALAVASEKLFF
CDR3 DNA: TGTGCCAGCAGTGAGGCTCTCGCGGTTGCAAGTGAAAAACTGTTTTTT

clone size: .
V gene: TRBV5-1
D gene: .
J gene: TRBJ2-7
CDR3 protein: CASSPDSNYEQYF
CDR3 DNA: TGCGCCAGCAGCCCTGACAGCAACTACGAGCAGTACTTC

clone size: few
V gene: TRBV28
D gene: TRBD1
J gene: TRBJ1-5
CDR3 protein: CASSPDRADQPQHF
CDR3 DNA: TGTGCCAGCAGCCCAGACAGGGCCGATCAGCCCCAGCATTTT

clone size: .
V gene: TRBV7-2
D gene: TRBD1
J gene: TRBJ2-3
CDR3 protein: CASSLIGGGTGTDTQYF
CDR3 DNA: TGTGCCAGCAGCTTAATAGGGGGTGGGACAGGCACAGATACGCAGTATTTT

clone size: .
V gene: TRBV5-1
D gene: TRBD1
J gene: TRBJ2-7
CDR3 protein: CASSLWAGGTYEQYF
CDR3 DNA: TGCGCCAGCAGCTTGTGGGCAGGGGGCACTTACGAGCAGTACTTC

clone size: .
V gene: TRBV29-1
D gene: TRBD1
J gene: TRBJ2-7
CDR3 protein: CSVVYGTGYEQYF
CDR3 DNA: TGCAGCGTCGTTTACGGGACAGGGTACGAGCAGTACTTC

clone size: .
V gene: TRBV7-2
D gene: TRBD1
J gene: TRBJ1-2
CDR3 protein: CASSKNRGNYGYTF
CDR3 DNA: TGTGCCAGCAGCAAAAACAGGGGAAACTATGGCTACACCTTC

clone size: .
V gene: TRBV7-2
D gene: TRBD1
J gene: TRBJ1-2
CDR3 protein: CASSRDRENSDGYTF
CDR3 DNA: TGTGCCAGCAGCCGGGACAGGGAGAATAGCGATGGCTACACCTTC

clone size: few
V gene: TRBV10-3
D gene: .
J gene: TRBJ1-6
CDR3 protein: CAISENEGAGNSPLHF
CDR3 DNA: TGTGCCATCAGTGAGAATGAAGGGGCAGGTAATTCACCCCTCCACTTT

clone size: .
V gene: TRBV21-1
D gene: .
J gene: TRBJ2-7
CDR3 protein: CASSVRDSYEQYF
CDR3 DNA: TGTGCCAGCAGCGTCCGGGACAGCTACGAGCAGTACTTC

clone size: once
V gene: TRBV28
D gene: TRBD1
J gene: TRBJ1-1
CDR3 protein: CASNQDRDTEAFF
CDR3 DNA: TGTGCCAGCAACCAGGACAGGGACACTGAAGCTTTCTTT

clone size: .
V gene: TRBV30
D gene: TRBD1
J gene: TRBJ1-4
CDR3 protein: CAFSGQAFNEKLFF
CDR3 DNA: TGTGCCTTTTCTGGACAGGCCTTTAATGAAAAACTGTTTTTT

clone size: .
V gene: TRBV28
D gene: TRBD1
J gene: TRBJ2-7
CDR3 protein: CATIGVNGQGSYEQYF
CDR3 DNA: TGTGCCACCATAGGGGTTAACGGACAGGGTTCCTACGAGCAGTACTTC

clone size: .
V gene: TRBV19
D gene: .
J gene: TRBJ1-1
CDR3 protein: CASSIGQLNTEAFF
CDR3 DNA: TGTGCCAGTAGTATTGGACAGTTGAACACTGAAGCTTTCTTT

clone size: .
V gene: TRBV5-1
D gene: .
J gene: TRBJ2-1
CDR3 protein: CASSLDFSEQFF
CDR3 DNA: TGCGCCAGCAGCTTGGATTTCAGTGAGCAGTTCTTC

clone size: .
V gene: TRBV5-1
D gene: .
J gene: TRBJ1-2
CDR3 protein: CASSLEFRDGYTF
CDR3 DNA: TGCGCCAGCAGCTTGGAGTTCCGGGATGGCTACACCTTC

clone size: .
V gene: TRBV7-9
D gene: TRBD2
J gene: TRBJ2-3
CDR3 protein: CASSLASGGATDTQYF
CDR3 DNA: TGTGCCAGCAGCTTAGCTAGCGGGGGGGCGACAGATACGCAGTATTTT

clone size: .
V gene: TRBV10-3
D gene: TRBD2
J gene: TRBJ2-2
CDR3 protein: CAISVLAGNTGELFF
CDR3 DNA: TGTGCCATCAGTGTTCTAGCGGGGAACACCGGGGAGCTGTTTTTT

clone size: .
V gene: TRBV28
D gene: .
J gene: TRBJ2-7
CDR3 protein: CASSFMVPSDEQYF
CDR3 DNA: TGTGCCAGCAGTTTTATGGTACCGTCGGACGAGCAGTACTTC

clone size: few
V gene: TRBV30
D gene: .
J gene: TRBJ1-2
CDR3 protein: CAWISADYGYTF
CDR3 DNA: TGTGCCTGGATTTCGGCGGACTATGGCTACACCTTC

clone size: .
V gene: TRBV14
D gene: TRBD1
J gene: TRBJ1-1
CDR3 protein: CASSPSNRGRAFF
CDR3 DNA: TGTGCCAGCAGCCCTAGTAACAGGGGGAGAGCTTTCTTT

clone size: few
V gene: TRBV7-2
D gene: .
J gene: TRBJ2-2
CDR3 protein: CASSKMGLGTGELFF
CDR3 DNA: TGTGCCAGCAGTAAGATGGGGCTAGGCACCGGGGAGCTGTTTTTT

clone size: .
V gene: TRBV28
D gene: .
J gene: TRBJ1-2
CDR3 protein: CASSSGGTLNNYGYTF
CDR3 DNA: TGTGCCAGCAGTTCCGGCGGGACGTTAAATAACTATGGCTACACCTTC

clone size: .
V gene: TRBV10-3
D gene: TRBD1
J gene: TRBJ2-2
CDR3 protein: CAISGQGANTGELFF
CDR3 DNA: TGTGCCATCAGTGGGCAGGGGGCAAACACCGGGGAGCTGTTTTTT

clone size: .
V gene: TRBV19
D gene: .
J gene: TRBJ2-4
CDR3 protein: CASSMGLGKNIQYF
CDR3 DNA: TGTGCCAGTAGTATGGGGCTAGGGAAAAACATTCAGTACTTC

clone size: .
V gene: TRBV29-1
D gene: .
J gene: TRBJ1-4
CDR3 protein: CSVETVNEKLFF
CDR3 DNA: TGCAGCGTTGAGACAGTTAATGAAAAACTGTTTTTT

clone size: few
V gene: TRBV7-8
D gene: .
J gene: TRBJ2-7
CDR3 protein: CASHRDQTSEQYF
CDR3 DNA: TGTGCCAGCCACCGGGATCAGACATCCGAGCAGTACTTC

clone size: once
V gene: TRBV7-2
D gene: TRBD2
J gene: TRBJ2-3
CDR3 protein: CASSRFPGLVADTQYF
CDR3 DNA: TGTGCCAGCAGCCGATTTCCGGGACTAGTAGCAGATACGCAGTATTTT